A single sample is the source of the 29 T cell receptor beta chains below, sequenced in a study of control samples from healthy donors and cancer patients. Method: immunoSEQ multiplex PCR; TCRdb's copy keeps in-frame clones and lacks some. The data show more than 150,000 clones, about 93% seen once. Sequencing used blood. These receptors were taken from a man aged 45-65 years in good health.

Only one count was recorded for this clone. The J gene is TRBJ1-5, the V gene TRBV3-1 (or the pseudogene TRBV3-2); 7 bases align to TRBD1. Looked up from germline, CDR1 is LGHDT and CDR2 is YNNKEL (reference sequence). The ends lost 1 base at V and 3 bases at J; junction bases unmatched: 3. CDR3 size: 15 residues. CDR3 sequence (DNA): TGTGCCAGCAGCCAAGGGAGGGGGCCCAATCAGCCCCAGCATTTT. Translation: CASSQGRGPNQPQHF.

This chain joins TRBV7-8 and TRBJ2-7, with 8 bases that match TRBD2. V lost 5 bases and J lost 0; bases outside the gene matches: 3. Germline lookup yields CDR1 SGHVS and CDR2 FQNEAQ. CDR3 length: 14 amino acids. The CDR3 DNA sequence: TGTGCCAGCAGCCCCGGGACTAGCTCCTACGAGCAGTACTTC. Its translation: CASSPGTSSYEQYF.

In its sample, this clone was seen once. The V gene is TRBV5-1, the J gene TRBJ1-2, with no clear D. CDR3 length: 14 residues. V was shortened by 0 bases and J by 1 base, with 7 bases between the two germline ends. Germline assignment: CDR1 SGHRS and CDR2 YFSETQ. The CDR3 nucleotides are TGCGCCAGCAGCTTGGCCGGGAGTAACTATGGCTACACCTTC. It yields the protein CASSLAGSNYGYTF.

The rearrangement links TRBV9 to TRBJ1-1; TRBD1 agrees at 10 bases. CDR1 is SGDLS, CDR2 YYNGEE, per germline. V was pared by 3 bases and J by 8 bases, with 10 bases of the junction left unmatched. There are 15 residues in the CDR3. CDR3 in amino acids: CASSARQGAGGEAFF. CDR3 nucleotide sequence: TGTGCCAGCAGCGCCCGACAGGGGGCTGGAGGGGAAGCTTTCTTT.

The chain combines TRBV2 with TRBJ2-7, with TRBD2 matching over 11 bases. This CDR3 has 14 residues. With V trimmed by 8 bases and J by 4 bases, 7 bases remained unmatched. Germline values: CDR1 SNHLY, CDR2 FYNNEI. CDR3 region: CASASGRHPYEQYF. The CDR3 region has the DNA TGTGCCAGCGCTAGCGGGAGGCACCCTTACGAGCAGTACTTC.

The V gene is TRBV28, the J gene TRBJ1-2; D perhaps matches TRBD1 (5 bases). V lost 5 bases and J 4 bases, leaving 14 bases between the germline ends. CDR1 is MDHEN, CDR2 SYDVKM, per germline. The CDR3 has 14 residues. Here the CDR3 DNA reads TGTGCCAGCAGTGCCGAGGTGGGACGCTATGGCTACACCTTC. This sequence encodes CASSAEVGRYGYTF.

The rearrangement joins TRBV5-5 to TRBJ1-1; D is possibly TRBD1 (5 bases). V lost 1 base, J lost 5 bases, and 9 bases lay in between. The CDR3 covers 13 residues. CDR1 and CDR2 (germline): SGHKS, YYEKEE (reference sequence). The CDR3, as DNA: TGTGCCAGCAGCTTGAGGAGGGGAACTGAAGCTTTCTTT. Translating it yields CASSLRRGTEAFF.

This rearrangement joins TRBV20-1 to TRBJ2-5; D gene ambiguous. Trimming stripped 6 bases from V and 5 bases from J, with 10 bases between. CDR1 and CDR2 (germline): DFQATT, SNEGSKA (reference sequence). The CDR3 loop spans 11 amino acids. The CDR3 DNA is TGCAGTGCAATACAAGGGGAGACCCAGTACTTC. Translated: CSAIQGETQYF.

The rearrangement uses TRBV19 and TRBJ2-5; 10 bases map to TRBD1. The germline V gene has CDR1 LNHDA and CDR2 SQIVND (reference sequence). With V trimmed by 4 bases and J by 5 bases, 4 bases remained unmatched. The CDR3 has 14 amino acids. The CDR3 is CASSTGQGVETQYF. DNA for the CDR3: TGTGCCAGTAGTACCGGACAGGGGGTGGAGACCCAGTACTTC.

This clone has a single count. The V and J genes are TRBV28 and TRBJ2-7; TRBD1 or TRBD2 may be the D gene (5 bases each). The CDR3 totals 13 residues. V was pared by 7 bases and J by 5 bases, with 15 bases between. The V gene's germline CDR1 is MDHEN and CDR2 SYDVKM. The DNA for the CDR3 is TGTGCCAGCACCCTGGGGGTAGGGGACGAGCAGTACTTC. It is translated as CASTLGVGDEQYF.

V is TRBV5-1 and J is TRBJ2-7; D is possibly TRBD1 (5 bases). Germline V lookup: CDR1 SGHRS, CDR2 YFSETQ. Deletions cut 4 bases from V and 5 bases from J, with 19 bases between. This CDR3 spans 15 amino acids. The CDR3 sequence is CASSLVAGLSNEQYF. The CDR3 region has the DNA TGCGCCAGCAGCCTTGTCGCAGGGCTTAGTAACGAGCAGTACTTC.

The rearrangement links TRBV19 to TRBJ2-7; 7 positions match TRBD1. Germline CDR1 is LNHDA and CDR2 is SQIVND (reference sequence). CDR3 length: 15 amino acids. Trimming took 6 bases from V and 2 from J; bases not matched to a gene: 10. CDR3 loop: CASSPQGSYTYEQYF. The CDR3 coding sequence is TGTGCCAGTAGCCCACAGGGGTCCTACACCTACGAGCAGTACTTC.

The chain carries TRBV11-2 and TRBJ1-5, with D unclear. Germline V gives CDR1 SGHAT, CDR2 FQNNGV. The CDR3 loop spans 13 amino acids. V dropped 1 base and J dropped 3 bases, with 4 bases sitting between them. The CDR3 DNA follows: TGTGCCAGCAGCTTAGGTAACAATCAGCCCCAGCATTTT. It yields the protein CASSLGNNQPQHF.

This chain joins TRBV28 and TRBJ1-2; a possible D gene is TRBD1 (5 bases). Trimming left V 3 bases short and J 2 bases short, with 7 bases between. CDR3 length: 13 amino acids. The germline CDR1 and CDR2 sequences are MDHEN and SYDVKM. The CDR3 DNA sequence: TGTGCCAGCAGTTTTGGGGGAAACTATGGCTACACCTTC. Its translation: CASSFGGNYGYTF.

The rearrangement links TRBV10-2 to TRBJ1-5, with TRBD1 as a possible D gene (6 bases). V was cut by 6 bases and J by 0 bases, with 9 bases left in between. Germline lookup yields CDR1 WSHSY and CDR2 SAAADI. The length of the CDR3 is 14 residues. In DNA form, the CDR3 reads TGCGCCAGCAGGGGGACATATAGCAATCAGCCCCAGCATTTT. Translation gives CASRGTYSNQPQHF.

The rearrangement joins TRBV7-3 to TRBJ2-5, with D possibly matching TRBD1 (6 bases). Trimming pared 4 bases from V and 5 bases from J, leaving 11 bases between. Germline CDR1 is SGHTA and CDR2 is FQGTGA. The CDR3 is made up of 13 amino acids. DNA of the CDR3: TGTGCCAGCAGCTCGATAACAGGGGAGACCCAGTACTTC. This encodes CASSSITGETQYF. Combining the CDR3 with reference TRBV7-3 and TRBJ2-5 gives the whole variable domain GAGVSQTPSNKVTEKGKYVELRCDPISGHTALYWYRQSLGQGPEFLIYFQGTGAADDSGLPNDRFFAVRPEGSVSTLKIQRTERGDSAVYLCASSSITGETQYFGPGTRLLVL.

This chain links TRBV7-3 with TRBJ1-3; TRBD1 agrees at 9 bases. In germline, CDR1 is SGHTA, CDR2 FQGTGA. The CDR3 extends over 16 amino acids. V gave up 2 bases and J gave up 4 bases; unmatched junction bases: 6. CDR3 in DNA: TGTGCCAGCAGCTTAGACGGGACAGGGTCAGGAAACACCATATATTTT. Translated: CASSLDGTGSGNTIYF.

In DNA, the CDR3 is TGTGCCAGCAGCTTAGGGCCCAGGGGGTACGAGACCCAGTACTTC. It specifies CASSLGPRGYETQYF. The chain employs TRBV11-3 and TRBJ2-5, with 7 bases fitting TRBD1. This CDR3 is 15 amino acids long. Germline V gene sequence: CDR1 SGHNT, CDR2 YENEEA. V lost 1 base and J lost 5; bases outside the gene matches: 7.

The gene calls are TRBV28 and TRBJ2-1, with D unclear. The CDR3 covers 12 residues. V gave up 5 bases and J gave up 9 bases, with 11 bases separating them. Germline V gene sequence: CDR1 MDHEN, CDR2 SYDVKM. The CDR3 sequence: CASSPRVREQFF. The CDR3 DNA follows: TGTGCCAGCAGTCCCCGAGTTCGTGAGCAGTTCTTC.

The chain combines TRBV18 with TRBJ2-7; TRBD1 matches 9 bases. The CDR3 spans 14 residues. V shed 0 bases and J 7 bases; nucleotides not matched to a gene: 4. Germline lookup yields CDR1 KGHSH and CDR2 LQKENI. CDR3 amino acids: CASSPPGQGREQYF. In DNA form, the CDR3 reads TGTGCCAGCTCACCACCGGGACAGGGTAGGGAGCAGTACTTC.

The chain recombines TRBV5-1 with TRBJ2-7; D may be TRBD1 or TRBD2 (5 bases each). Germline CDR1 SGHRS, CDR2 YFSETQ. This CDR3 is built from 17 residues. V dropped 6 bases and J dropped 6 bases, with 28 bases sitting between them. CDR3 sequence reads: CASNLGGTFFPHSEQYF. DNA for the CDR3: TGCGCCAGCAACCTTGGTGGGACCTTTTTTCCTCACTCCGAGCAGTACTTC. The full variable domain, its missing parts supplied by reference TRBV5-1 and TRBJ2-7, is KAGVTQTPRYLIKTRGQQVTLSCSPISGHRSVSWYQQTPGQGLQFLFEYFSETQRNKGNFPGRFSGRQFSNSRSEMNVSTLELGDSALYLCASNLGGTFFPHSEQYFGPGTRLTVT.

The gene calls are TRBV18 and TRBJ2-3; 16 nucleotides agree with TRBD2. Trimming at V came to 2 bases and at J to 11 bases, leaving 1 base not matched to a gene. The CDR3 covers 14 residues. The germline V gene encodes CDR1 KGHSH and CDR2 LQKENI. The CDR3 loop is CASSPGTSGREQYF. As DNA, the CDR3 is TGTGCCAGCTCACCAGGGACTAGCGGGAGGGAGCAGTATTTT.

This rearrangement joins TRBV6-5 to TRBJ2-7; TRBD1 aligns across 9 bases. With V trimmed by 4 bases and J by 3 bases, 7 bases remained unmatched. The CDR3 loop spans 15 amino acids. Germline CDR1 reads MNHEY; CDR2 reads SVGAGI. The chain's CDR3 is CASSLDGTGIYEQYF. The CDR3 DNA reads TGTGCCAGCAGTTTAGACGGGACAGGGATCTACGAGCAGTACTTC.

The gene calls are TRBV24-1 and TRBJ1-4; 8 bases are a match to TRBD1. The CDR3 consists of 14 residues. Germline-derived CDR1 and CDR2 are KGHDR and SFDVKD. Trimming removed 3 bases from V and 7 bases from J; junction bases left unmatched: 3. CDR3 DNA sequence: TGTGCCACCAGTGATGCAGGGGGCGGTGAAAAACTGTTTTTT. This translates into CATSDAGGGEKLFF.

CDR3 region: CASSSATSLPGRETQYF. As DNA, the CDR3 is TGTGCCAGCAGTTCGGCGACTAGCCTACCGGGGAGAGAGACCCAGTACTTC. The chain uses TRBV27 and TRBJ2-5, with 7 positions matching TRBD2. The ends lost 4 bases at V and 4 bases at J; junction bases unmatched: 15. Germline-derived CDR1 and CDR2 are MNHEY and SMNVEV (reference sequence). This CDR3 comprises 17 residues.

This clone was seen only once. The chain couples TRBV5-1 to TRBJ2-1; D may be TRBD2 (6 bases). In germline, CDR1 is SGHRS, CDR2 YFSETQ. The CDR3 covers 15 residues. V gave up 4 bases and J gave up 4 bases, with 15 bases separating them. In DNA form, the CDR3 reads TGCGCCAGCAGCGCCCGGGTAGCGGTATACAATGAGCAGTTCTTC. Its protein product is CASSARVAVYNEQFF.

The chain recombines TRBV28 with TRBJ2-1, with a tentative D call TRBD1 (6 bases). This CDR3 is 15 amino acids long. V gave up 7 bases and J gave up 2 bases, with 15 bases separating them. From germline, CDR1 is MDHEN and CDR2 SYDVKM. The CDR3 DNA reads as TGTGCCAGCAACCGAATACAGGGAACCTACAATGAGCAGTTCTTC. As protein: CASNRIQGTYNEQFF.

The chain has TRBV3-1 (or the pseudogene TRBV3-2) and TRBJ2-7, with a weak D call TRBD2 (5 bases). Germline CDR1 LGHDT, CDR2 YNNKEL (reference sequence). The CDR3 is 16 amino acids. V was shortened by 2 bases and J by 1 base, with 15 bases between the two germline ends. CDR3 sequence: CASSQPKGGSSYEQYF. The CDR3 DNA follows: TGTGCCAGCAGCCAACCTAAGGGCGGGTCTTCCTACGAGCAGTACTTC.

This clone was counted a single time. The chain uses TRBV12-3 or TRBV12-4 and TRBJ1-1; a possible D gene is TRBD1 (5 bases). CDR3 length: 12 residues. Deletions cut 7 bases from V and 6 bases from J, with 12 bases between. The CDR3 bases are TGTGCCAGCACTGACTGGGGCGCTGAAGCTTTCTTT. This encodes CASTDWGAEAFF.